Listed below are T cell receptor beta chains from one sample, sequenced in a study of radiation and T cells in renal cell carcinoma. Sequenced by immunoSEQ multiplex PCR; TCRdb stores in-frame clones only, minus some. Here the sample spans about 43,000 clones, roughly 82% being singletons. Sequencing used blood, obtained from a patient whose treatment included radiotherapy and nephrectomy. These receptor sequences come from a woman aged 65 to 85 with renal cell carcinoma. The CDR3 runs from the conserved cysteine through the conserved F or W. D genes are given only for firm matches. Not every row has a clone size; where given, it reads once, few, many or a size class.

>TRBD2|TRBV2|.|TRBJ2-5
CASSVGTSGGRETQYF
TGTGCCAGCAGTGTCGGGACTAGCGGGGGCAGGGAGACCCAGTACTTC
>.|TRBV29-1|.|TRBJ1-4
CSVEGGATPEKLFF
TGCAGCGTTGAAGGCGGGGCCACCCCTGAAAAACTGTTTTTT
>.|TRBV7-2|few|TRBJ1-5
CASSLALGGNQPQHF
TGTGCCAGCAGCTTAGCGTTAGGGGGCAATCAGCCCCAGCATTTT
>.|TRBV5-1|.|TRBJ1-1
CASSNSGRNTEAFF
TGCGCCAGCAGCAACTCGGGACGGAACACTGAAGCTTTCTTT
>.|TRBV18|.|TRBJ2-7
CASSHGQTSYEQYF
TGTGCCAGCTCACACGGACAAACCTCCTACGAGCAGTACTTC
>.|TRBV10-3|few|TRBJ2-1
CAISPDTGTREQFF
TGTGCCATCAGCCCAGATACAGGTACGCGGGAGCAGTTCTTC
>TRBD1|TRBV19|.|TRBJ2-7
CASSRTGDRYEQYF
TGTGCCAGTAGTCGGACAGGGGATCGCTACGAGCAGTACTTC
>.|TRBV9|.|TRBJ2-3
CASSHSGPSDTQYF
TGTGCCAGCAGCCATAGCGGTCCTTCGGATACGCAGTATTTT
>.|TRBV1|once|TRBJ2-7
CTSSPPLRGEQYF
TGCACCAGCAGCCCCCCGTTACGAGGGGAGCAGTACTTC
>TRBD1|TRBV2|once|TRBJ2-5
CASSEGTGAQETQYF
TGTGCCAGCAGTGAAGGGACAGGAGCTCAAGAGACCCAGTACTTC
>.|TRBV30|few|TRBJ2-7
CAWSLGGTVQYEQYF
TGTGCCTGGAGTCTCGGGGGGACAGTTCAGTACGAGCAGTACTTC
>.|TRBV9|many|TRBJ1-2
CASSVDTAGGYGYTF
TGTGCCAGCAGCGTAGATACGGCGGGGGGATATGGCTACACCTTC
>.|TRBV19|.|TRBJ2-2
CASSILGGRTGELFF
TGTGCCAGTAGTATCTTGGGGGGGCGCACCGGGGAGCTGTTTTTT
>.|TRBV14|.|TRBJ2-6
CASSSRRVSGANVLTF
TGTGCCAGCAGCTCCCGACGGGTCTCTGGGGCCAACGTCCTGACTTTC
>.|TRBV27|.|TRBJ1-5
CASRAGVLSNQPQHF
TGTGCCAGCAGGGCAGGGGTTTTGAGCAATCAGCCCCAGCATTTT
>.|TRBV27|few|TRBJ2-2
CASSPIGGNTGELFF
TGTGCCAGCAGTCCCATAGGCGGGAACACCGGGGAGCTGTTTTTT
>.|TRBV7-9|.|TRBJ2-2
CASSPNANTGELFF
TGTGCCAGCAGCCCGAACGCGAACACCGGGGAGCTGTTTTTT
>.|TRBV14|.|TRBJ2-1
CASSRALQEEQFF
TGTGCCAGCAGCCGCGCCCTACAGGAGGAGCAGTTCTTC
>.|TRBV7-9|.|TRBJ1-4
CASTNREGVEKLFF
TGTGCCAGCACGAACAGGGAAGGGGTTGAAAAACTGTTTTTT
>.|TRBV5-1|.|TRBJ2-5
CATARDSQQETQYF
TGCGCCACGGCGCGGGACAGTCAACAAGAGACCCAGTACTTC
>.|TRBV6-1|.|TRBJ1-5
CASSENLMGNQPQHF
TGTGCCAGCAGTGAAAATTTGATGGGAAATCAGCCCCAGCATTTT
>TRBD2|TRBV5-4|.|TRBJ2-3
CASRGTSGPDTQYF
TGTGCCAGCAGGGGGACTAGCGGGCCAGATACGCAGTATTTT
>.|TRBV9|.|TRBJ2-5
CASSPQAGTQETQYF
TGTGCCAGCAGCCCTCAGGCCGGGACCCAAGAGACCCAGTACTTC
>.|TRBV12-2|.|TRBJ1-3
CASRFRPRLGGDTIYF
TGTGCAAGTCGCTTTCGCCCGAGATTAGGCGGAGACACCATATATTTT
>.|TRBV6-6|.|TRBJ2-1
CASSYSRDGPYNEQFF
TGTGCCAGCAGTTACTCGAGGGACGGGCCCTATAATGAGCAGTTCTTC
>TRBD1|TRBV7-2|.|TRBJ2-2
CASSLFDRANTGELFF
TGTGCCAGCAGCTTATTCGACAGGGCGAACACCGGGGAGCTGTTTTTT
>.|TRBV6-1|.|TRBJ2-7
CASSVSTYEQYF
TGTGCCAGCAGTGTGTCGACCTACGAGCAGTACTTC
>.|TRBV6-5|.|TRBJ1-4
CASKGGTGGEKLFF
TGTGCCAGCAAGGGGGGCACGGGTGGTGAAAAACTGTTTTTT
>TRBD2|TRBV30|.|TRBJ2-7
CAWSPGLAGSEQYF
TGTGCCTGGAGTCCGGGACTAGCGGGAAGCGAGCAGTACTTC
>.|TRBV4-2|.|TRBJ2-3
CASSQDYDTQYF
TGTGCCAGCAGCCAAGACTACGATACGCAGTATTTT
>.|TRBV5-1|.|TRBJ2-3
CASNRGRGTDTQYF
TGCGCCAGCAACCGGGGCCGGGGCACAGATACGCAGTATTTT
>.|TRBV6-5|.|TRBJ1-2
CASSYSRGYGYTF
TGTGCCAGCAGTTACTCGAGAGGGTATGGCTACACCTTC
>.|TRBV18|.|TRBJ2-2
CASSPPWSGNTGELFF
TGTGCCAGCTCACCACCCTGGTCGGGAAACACCGGGGAGCTGTTTTTT
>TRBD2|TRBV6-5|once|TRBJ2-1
CASSYSGAGGDNEQFF
TGTGCCAGCAGTTACTCCGGAGCGGGAGGGGACAATGAGCAGTTCTTC
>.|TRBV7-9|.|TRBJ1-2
CASSLAFAASYGYTF
TGTGCCAGCAGCTTAGCCTTTGCAGCAAGCTATGGCTACACCTTC
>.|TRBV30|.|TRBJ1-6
CAWRQYNSPLHF
TGTGCCTGGAGACAATATAATTCACCCCTCCACTTT
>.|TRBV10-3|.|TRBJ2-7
CVISEAGRYEQYF
TGTGTCATCAGTGAGGCAGGGAGGTACGAGCAGTACTTC
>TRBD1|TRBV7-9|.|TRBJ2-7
CASSYWTGYDEQYF
TGTGCCAGCAGCTACTGGACAGGGTACGACGAGCAGTACTTC
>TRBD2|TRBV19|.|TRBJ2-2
CASHPSGGNTGELFF
TGTGCCAGCCATCCTAGCGGGGGCAACACCGGGGAGCTGTTTTTT
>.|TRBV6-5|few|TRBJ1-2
CASSRDNYGYTF
TGTGCCAGCAGCAGAGATAACTATGGCTACACCTTC
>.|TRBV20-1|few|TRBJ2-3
CSAPSDTQYF
TGCAGTGCTCCTTCAGATACGCAGTATTTT